The 2 T cell receptor beta chains reported below all come from one sample, sequenced in a study of T cell responses to AZD1222 COVID-19 vaccine. Sequenced by immunoSEQ multiplex PCR; TCRdb stores in-frame clones only, minus some. This sample has 100,000 to 150,000 clones, with over 90% found just once. The sample was peripheral blood, taken on day 0 of AZD1222 vaccination. These TCRs come from an adult in good health.

The chain is built from TRBV3-1 (or the pseudogene TRBV3-2) and TRBJ2-1; D is perhaps TRBD1 (5 bases). The CDR3 spans 15 residues. Germline V gene lookup returns CDR1 LGHDT and CDR2 YNNKEL (reference sequence). Trimming pared 5 bases from V and 3 bases from J, leaving 14 bases between. The DNA for the CDR3 is TGTGCCAGCAGCTCACCAACAGGATTCTACAATGAGCAGTTCTTC. This sequence encodes CASSSPTGFYNEQFF.

The chain couples TRBV28 to TRBJ2-7, with 7 bases matching TRBD1. The germline gives CDR1 MDHEN, CDR2 SYDVKM. This CDR3 comprises 14 residues. Unmatched junction bases numbered 12, after V lost 8 bases and J lost 5 bases. CDR3: CASAIGGVVNEQYF. As DNA, the CDR3 is TGTGCCAGCGCCATAGGGGGCGTAGTGAACGAGCAGTACTTC.